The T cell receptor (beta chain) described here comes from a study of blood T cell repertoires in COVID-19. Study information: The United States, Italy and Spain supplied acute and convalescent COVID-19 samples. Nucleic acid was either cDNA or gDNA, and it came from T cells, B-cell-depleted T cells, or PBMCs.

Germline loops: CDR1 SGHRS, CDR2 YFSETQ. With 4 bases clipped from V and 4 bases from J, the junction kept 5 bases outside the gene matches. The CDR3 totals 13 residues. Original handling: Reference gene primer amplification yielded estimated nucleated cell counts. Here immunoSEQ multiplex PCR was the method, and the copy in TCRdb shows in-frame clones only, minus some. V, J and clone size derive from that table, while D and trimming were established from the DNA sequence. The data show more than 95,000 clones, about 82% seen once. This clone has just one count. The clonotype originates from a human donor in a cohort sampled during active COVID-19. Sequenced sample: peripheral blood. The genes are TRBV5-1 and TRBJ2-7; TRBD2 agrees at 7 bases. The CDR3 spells CASSSGTGYEQYF. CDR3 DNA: TGCGCCAGCAGCAGCGGGACGGGGTACGAGCAGTACTTC.